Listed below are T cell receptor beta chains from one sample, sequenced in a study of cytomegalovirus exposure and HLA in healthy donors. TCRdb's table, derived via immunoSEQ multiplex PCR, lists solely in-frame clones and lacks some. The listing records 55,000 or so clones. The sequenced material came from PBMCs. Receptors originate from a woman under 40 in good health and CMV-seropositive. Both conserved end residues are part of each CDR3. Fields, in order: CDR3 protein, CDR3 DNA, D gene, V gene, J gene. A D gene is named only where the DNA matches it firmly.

CDR3aa: CASSSPTGTDIYEQYF
CDR3nt: TGTGCCAGCAGCTCCCCAACCGGGACAGATATATACGAGCAGTACTTC
d_gene: TRBD1
v_gene: TRBV11-3
j_gene: TRBJ2-7

CDR3aa: CASSNFGGARDIQYF
CDR3nt: TGTGCCAGCAGCAACTTCGGGGGGGCTAGAGACATTCAGTACTTC
d_gene: TRBD2
v_gene: TRBV9
j_gene: TRBJ2-4

CDR3aa: CASSAGNTEAFF
CDR3nt: TGTGCCAGCAGCGCAGGGAACACTGAAGCTTTCTTT
d_gene: NA
v_gene: TRBV5-4
j_gene: TRBJ1-1

CDR3aa: CASRGGWVNEQYF
CDR3nt: TGTGCCAGCAGGGGGGGTTGGGTCAACGAGCAGTACTTC
d_gene: NA
v_gene: TRBV6-5
j_gene: TRBJ2-7

CDR3aa: CASSGSTGAGTKNIQYF
CDR3nt: TGTGCCAGCAGTGGGTCGACAGGAGCTGGGACCAAAAACATTCAGTACTTC
d_gene: NA
v_gene: TRBV6-1
j_gene: TRBJ2-4

CDR3aa: CASSTPDRVHYEQYF
CDR3nt: TGTGCCAGCAGTACCCCCGACAGGGTCCACTACGAGCAGTACTTC
d_gene: TRBD1
v_gene: TRBV27
j_gene: TRBJ2-7

CDR3aa: CASSLGSNQPQHF
CDR3nt: TGTGCCAGCTCACTTGGCAGCAATCAGCCCCAGCATTTT
d_gene: NA
v_gene: TRBV18
j_gene: TRBJ1-5

CDR3aa: CASSPTSGGTGELFF
CDR3nt: TGTGCCAGCAGTCCTACCTCGGGGGGAACCGGGGAGCTGTTTTTT
d_gene: TRBD2
v_gene: TRBV25-1
j_gene: TRBJ2-2

CDR3aa: CASSSGLATGELFF
CDR3nt: TGTGCCAGCAGTTCGGGACTAGCGACCGGGGAGCTGTTTTTT
d_gene: TRBD2
v_gene: TRBV6-5
j_gene: TRBJ2-2

CDR3aa: CASSSEYEQYF
CDR3nt: TGTGCCAGCAGCTCTGAGTACGAGCAGTACTTC
d_gene: NA
v_gene: TRBV7-2
j_gene: TRBJ2-7

CDR3aa: CASSEGRGIEKLFF
CDR3nt: TGTGCCAGCAGTGAGGGCAGGGGGATTGAAAAACTGTTTTTT
d_gene: TRBD1
v_gene: TRBV2
j_gene: TRBJ1-4

CDR3aa: CASSALGQKYNEQFF
CDR3nt: TGTGCCAGCAGCGCGTTGGGACAGAAATACAATGAGCAGTTCTTC
d_gene: TRBD1
v_gene: TRBV9
j_gene: TRBJ2-1

CDR3aa: CASSLGLDRVTGELFF
CDR3nt: TGTGCCAGCAGCTTGGGACTAGATCGGGTCACCGGGGAGCTGTTTTTT
d_gene: NA
v_gene: TRBV5-6
j_gene: TRBJ2-2

CDR3aa: CASLSRDRANSPLHF
CDR3nt: TGTGCCAGTCTAAGCCGGGACAGGGCTAATTCACCCCTCCACTTT
d_gene: TRBD1
v_gene: TRBV6-1
j_gene: TRBJ1-6

CDR3aa: CASSEARFSRGTTDTQYF
CDR3nt: TGTGCCAGCAGTGAAGCGCGGTTTTCGCGGGGGACCACAGATACGCAGTATTTT
d_gene: TRBD2
v_gene: TRBV2
j_gene: TRBJ2-3

CDR3aa: CASSVNRGEDRQFF
CDR3nt: TGTGCCAGCTCAGTAAACAGGGGGGAGGACCGGCAGTTCTTC
d_gene: TRBD1
v_gene: TRBV18
j_gene: TRBJ2-1

CDR3aa: CASSYTGHPSDEAFF
CDR3nt: TGTGCCAGCAGTTACACGGGACACCCATCGGATGAAGCTTTCTTT
d_gene: NA
v_gene: TRBV11-2
j_gene: TRBJ1-1

CDR3aa: CAWSVRTSGIYEQYF
CDR3nt: TGTGCCTGGAGTGTACGAACTAGCGGGATTTACGAGCAGTACTTC
d_gene: TRBD2
v_gene: TRBV30
j_gene: TRBJ2-7

CDR3aa: CASSVNPRLSVVTEAFF
CDR3nt: TGTGCCAGCAGCGTGAACCCCCGGTTGTCGGTAGTGACTGAAGCTTTCTTT
d_gene: NA
v_gene: TRBV9
j_gene: TRBJ1-1

CDR3aa: CASSLALENTDTQYF
CDR3nt: TGTGCCAGCAGCTTAGCACTCGAGAACACAGATACGCAGTATTTT
d_gene: NA
v_gene: TRBV11-1
j_gene: TRBJ2-3

CDR3aa: CASSLGGGNYEQYF
CDR3nt: TGTGCCAGCAGCTTGGGCGGCGGGAACTACGAGCAGTACTTC
d_gene: NA
v_gene: TRBV5-4
j_gene: TRBJ2-7

CDR3aa: CASSASGGLAWDEQYF
CDR3nt: TGTGCCAGCAGTGCTAGCGGAGGACTGGCCTGGGACGAGCAGTACTTC
d_gene: TRBD2
v_gene: TRBV2
j_gene: TRBJ2-7

CDR3aa: CASSLGARGDNEKLFF
CDR3nt: TGTGCCAGCAGCTTGGGCGCCAGGGGCGATAATGAAAAACTGTTTTTT
d_gene: NA
v_gene: TRBV5-6
j_gene: TRBJ1-4

CDR3aa: CASSVAERSSYEQYF
CDR3nt: TGTGCCAGCAGCGTAGCGGAGCGGAGCTCCTACGAGCAGTACTTC
d_gene: NA
v_gene: TRBV9
j_gene: TRBJ2-7

CDR3aa: CAISGPNTEAFF
CDR3nt: TGTGCCATCAGTGGGCCGAACACTGAAGCTTTCTTT
d_gene: NA
v_gene: TRBV10-3
j_gene: TRBJ1-1

CDR3aa: CASSLAQGTGSEQYF
CDR3nt: TGTGCCAGCAGCTTAGCCCAGGGGACAGGCTCAGAGCAGTACTTC
d_gene: TRBD1
v_gene: TRBV13
j_gene: TRBJ2-7

CDR3aa: CASSLQGMYNEQFF
CDR3nt: TGTGCCAGCAGTCTACAGGGGATGTACAATGAGCAGTTCTTC
d_gene: TRBD1
v_gene: TRBV6-5
j_gene: TRBJ2-1

CDR3aa: CASSLTGGSIGNTEAFF
CDR3nt: TGTGCCAGCAGCCTGACAGGGGGCTCAATAGGGAACACTGAAGCTTTCTTT
d_gene: TRBD1
v_gene: TRBV7-6
j_gene: TRBJ1-1

CDR3aa: CASSLGTPPSYEQYF
CDR3nt: TGTGCCAGCAGCCTCGGGACACCACCCTCCTACGAGCAGTACTTC
d_gene: NA
v_gene: TRBV27
j_gene: TRBJ2-7

CDR3aa: CASSQDGSGNTEAFF
CDR3nt: TGCGCCAGCAGCCAAGACGGTTCCGGGAACACTGAAGCTTTCTTT
d_gene: NA
v_gene: TRBV4-1
j_gene: TRBJ1-1

CDR3aa: CASSEFGGSTEAFF
CDR3nt: TGTGCCAGCAGTGAATTTGGAGGAAGCACTGAAGCTTTCTTT
d_gene: NA
v_gene: TRBV6-1
j_gene: TRBJ1-1

CDR3aa: CASSPGVGEQYF
CDR3nt: TGTGCCAGCTCACCCGGGGTCGGAGAGCAGTACTTC
d_gene: NA
v_gene: TRBV18
j_gene: TRBJ2-7

CDR3aa: CASSQKTGTYNEQFF
CDR3nt: TGTGCCAGCAGCCAGAAGACAGGGACCTACAATGAGCAGTTCTTC
d_gene: TRBD1
v_gene: TRBV14
j_gene: TRBJ2-1

CDR3aa: CAWSQRERDTQYF
CDR3nt: TGTGCCTGGAGTCAGCGGGAAAGGGATACGCAGTATTTT
d_gene: TRBD2
v_gene: TRBV30
j_gene: TRBJ2-3

CDR3aa: CASSEGTGTGELFF
CDR3nt: TGTGCCAGCAGTGAAGGGACAGGAACCGGGGAGCTGTTTTTT
d_gene: TRBD1
v_gene: TRBV2
j_gene: TRBJ2-2

CDR3aa: CASSQATRTSGGKAGGNTIYF
CDR3nt: TGCGCCAGCAGCCAAGCCACCCGGACCTCAGGAGGAAAGGCGGGAGGAAACACCATATATTTT
d_gene: NA
v_gene: TRBV4-1
j_gene: TRBJ1-3

CDR3aa: CASSLVGGPGGEQFF
CDR3nt: TGTGCCAGCAGCTTAGTTGGGGGCCCAGGGGGTGAGCAGTTCTTC
d_gene: TRBD1
v_gene: TRBV11-1
j_gene: TRBJ2-1

CDR3aa: CASRGDRGSYTEAFF
CDR3nt: TGCGCCAGCAGAGGCGACAGGGGGAGCTACACTGAAGCTTTCTTT
d_gene: TRBD1
v_gene: TRBV5-1
j_gene: TRBJ1-1

CDR3aa: CASSWASGGYEQYF
CDR3nt: TGCGCCAGCAGCTGGGCTAGCGGGGGTTACGAGCAGTACTTC
d_gene: TRBD2
v_gene: TRBV5-1
j_gene: TRBJ2-7

CDR3aa: CASSWGQGANYGYTF
CDR3nt: TGTGCCAGCAGCTGGGGACAGGGGGCAAACTATGGCTACACCTTC
d_gene: TRBD1
v_gene: TRBV11-2
j_gene: TRBJ1-2

CDR3aa: CASSPGGGRLGEQYF
CDR3nt: TGTGCCAGCTCACCAGGAGGAGGGCGACTGGGGGAGCAGTACTTC
d_gene: NA
v_gene: TRBV18
j_gene: TRBJ2-7

CDR3aa: CASSTTTGNYGYTF
CDR3nt: TGCGCCAGCAGCACTACGACGGGTAACTATGGCTACACCTTC
d_gene: NA
v_gene: TRBV5-1
j_gene: TRBJ1-2

CDR3aa: CASSQELRDIDTQYF
CDR3nt: TGTGCCAGCAGCCAAGAACTCAGGGATATAGATACGCAGTATTTT
d_gene: NA
v_gene: TRBV4-2
j_gene: TRBJ2-3

CDR3aa: CASSLPRTEGWTDTQYF
CDR3nt: TGCGCCAGCAGCTTGCCCAGGACAGAGGGTTGGACAGATACGCAGTATTTT
d_gene: NA
v_gene: TRBV5-1
j_gene: TRBJ2-3

CDR3aa: CASRLQGAIPEAFF
CDR3nt: TGTGCCAGCAGGCTACAGGGGGCGATTCCTGAAGCTTTCTTT
d_gene: TRBD1
v_gene: TRBV6-5
j_gene: TRBJ1-1